These 23 T cell receptor beta chains share one sample of origin, sequenced in a study of blood T cell repertoires in COVID-19. Assay: immunoSEQ multiplex PCR; the TCRdb copy retains only in-frame clones and omits some. This sample carries 75,000 or so clones, around 90% of them seen once, and the ten largest clones take just under 7.5%. Sequences were obtained from peripheral blood. The origin of the receptors is a man in his 70s with acute or convalescent COVID-19.

This sequence joins TRBV5-6 and TRBJ1-2, with 9 bases matching TRBD1. Unmatched junction bases numbered 9, after V lost 2 bases and J lost 7 bases. The CDR3 loop spans 15 amino acids. Germline V CDR1 and CDR2: SGHDT, YYEEEE. The CDR3 reads CASSLRRDREIGYTF. The CDR3 nucleotides are TGTGCCAGCAGCTTAAGGCGGGACAGGGAGATTGGCTACACCTTC.

The chain joins TRBV28 to TRBJ1-2, with 12 positions matching TRBD1. V shed 5 bases, J shed 5 bases, and the junction held 3 bases outside the gene matches. CDR1 and CDR2 from the germline V gene are MDHEN and SYDVKM. CDR3 length: 14 amino acids. The chain's CDR3 is CASSGGQGAYGYTF. The DNA for the CDR3 is TGTGCCAGCAGTGGGGGACAGGGGGCATATGGCTACACCTTC.

The V and J genes are TRBV5-1 and TRBJ1-4, with a tentative D call TRBD1 (5 bases). Germline V gives CDR1 SGHRS, CDR2 YFSETQ. V gave up 2 bases and J gave up 3 bases, with 8 bases separating them. The CDR3 sequence is 14 residues long. CDR3 nucleotide sequence: TGCGCCAGCAGCTTCGGGGGTTCTAATGAAAAACTGTTTTTT. This encodes CASSFGGSNEKLFF.

The rearrangement links TRBV28 to TRBJ1-5; maybe TRBD1 (6 bases). CDR3 length: 14 amino acids. Germline V gene sequence: CDR1 MDHEN, CDR2 SYDVKM. V was trimmed by 1 base and J by 10 bases, leaving 14 bases between them. The CDR3 loop is CASSLLRYRAPQHF. The CDR3 DNA is TGTGCCAGCAGTTTATTGCGGTACAGGGCACCCCAGCATTTT.

This clone was picked up a small number of times. This chain joins TRBV7-2 and TRBJ1-6; D unclear. This CDR3 is 19 amino acids long. V was trimmed by 0 bases and J by 3 bases, leaving 18 bases between them. Germline V gives CDR1 SGHTA, CDR2 FQGNSA. The CDR3 DNA reads TGTGCCAGCAGCTTAGCGTCCATGGGCAGTCGGTACTATAATTCACCCCTCCACTTT. This encodes CASSLASMGSRYYNSPLHF. The full variable domain, in which reference TRBV7-2 and TRBJ1-6 provide the parts outside the CDR3, is GAGVSQSPSNKVTEKGKDVELRCDPISGHTALYWYRQSLGQGLEFLIYFQGNSAPDKSGLPSDRFSAERTGGSVSTLTIQRTQQEDSAVYLCASSLASMGSRYYNSPLHFGNGTRLTVT.

J is TRBJ2-3 and V is TRBV12-3 or TRBV12-4, with D perhaps matching TRBD1 (5 bases). The CDR3 is made up of 13 amino acids. Trimming pared 7 bases from V and 8 bases from J, leaving 16 bases between. CDR3 residues: CASTPAVQGTQYF. The CDR3 DNA sequence: TGTGCCAGCACCCCCGCGGTCCAGGGTACGCAGTATTTT.

J is TRBJ1-5 and V is TRBV6-1, with 8 bases that match TRBD1. Germline-derived CDR1 and CDR2 are MNHNS and SASEGT. Unmatched junction bases numbered 6, after V lost 3 bases and J lost 2 bases. CDR3 length: 16 residues. The CDR3 is CASSEDRAFGNQPQHF. In DNA, the CDR3 is TGTGCCAGCAGTGAGGACAGGGCCTTTGGCAATCAGCCCCAGCATTTT.

V usage is TRBV19 and J usage is TRBJ2-2, with 9 bases matching TRBD1. V was pared by 9 bases and J by 0 bases, with 2 bases of the junction left unmatched. CDR3 size: 14 residues. Germline loops: CDR1 LNHDA, CDR2 SQIVND (reference sequence). The CDR3, as DNA: TGTGCCAGCGACAGGGGGTCGAACACCGGGGAGCTGTTTTTT. Amino acids: CASDRGSNTGELFF.

The chain links TRBV18 to TRBJ2-7; D gene unclear. Germline V gene lookup returns CDR1 KGHSH and CDR2 LQKENI. Between the trimmed V and J ends, which lost 0 bases and 2 bases, there was a span of 11 bases. The CDR3 is made up of 15 amino acids. As DNA, the CDR3 is TGTGCCAGCTCACCACCGGGCAGCTCTCCCTACGAGCAGTACTTC. The encoded protein is CASSPPGSSPYEQYF.

The V and J genes are TRBV19 and TRBJ1-2, with D possibly TRBD1 on 5 matching bases. This CDR3 spans 14 amino acids. The germline V gene encodes CDR1 LNHDA and CDR2 SQIVND (reference sequence). Trimming stripped 6 bases from V and 2 bases from J, with 13 bases between. The CDR3: CASRPAGGNYGYTF. The DNA of the CDR3 is TGTGCCAGTAGGCCCGCCGGGGGAAACTATGGCTACACCTTC.

This chain uses TRBV5-1 with TRBJ1-1; the D is unclear. This CDR3 is 14 amino acids long. The germline CDR1 and CDR2 sequences are SGHRS and YFSETQ. V shed 6 bases and J shed 0 bases, with 12 bases lying between them. CDR3 DNA sequence: TGCGCCAGCACCCGGGAGGGAATGAACACTGAAGCTTTCTTT. Translation: CASTREGMNTEAFF.

The rearrangement joins TRBV21-1 to TRBJ2-7; the DNA was not used to check the table's D call, TRBD1. TRBV21-1 is tagged as a pseudogene. The CDR3 totals 13 residues. The CDR3 DNA reads as TGTGCCAGCAGCAAAAGAACAGGGTGGGAGCAGTACTTC. Translated, it gives CASSKRTGWEQYF.

The genes are TRBV6-6 and TRBJ1-6; 7 nucleotides align to TRBD1. The CDR3 is 16 residues long. Germline V gene lookup returns CDR1 MNHNY and CDR2 SVGAGI (reference sequence). V was clipped by 5 bases and J by 5 bases; unmatched bases: 9. The CDR3 reads CASSRAGTADNSPLHF. The CDR3 DNA is TGTGCCAGCAGTCGAGCTGGGACAGCGGATAATTCACCCCTCCACTTT.

DNA for the CDR3: TGTGCCATCACGGCAGGGCAGGGGTACGAGCAGTACTTC. As protein: CAITAGQGYEQYF. The rearrangement links TRBV10-3 to TRBJ2-7; tentatively, D is TRBD1 (6 bases). Germline CDR1 ENHRY, CDR2 SYGVKD. The ends were cut back, 7 bases at V and 4 bases at J, with 14 bases in the middle. The CDR3 sequence is 13 residues long.

This chain connects TRBV28 to TRBJ2-3; D is unclear. Trimming left V 5 bases short and J 2 bases short, with 17 bases between. From germline, CDR1 is MDHEN and CDR2 SYDVKM. The CDR3 has 16 amino acids. The CDR3 sequence is CASSPRHRDLTDTQYF. In DNA form, the CDR3 reads TGTGCCAGCAGTCCCCGACACAGAGACCTCACAGATACGCAGTATTTT.

The chain employs TRBV7-2 and TRBJ2-7; no clear D gene. Germline lookup yields CDR1 SGHTA and CDR2 FQGNSA. V gave up 5 bases and J gave up 7 bases, with 12 bases separating them. CDR3 length: 12 residues. CDR3 residues: CASSLSSFEQYF. CDR3 sequence (DNA): TGTGCCAGCAGCCTTTCCTCGTTTGAGCAGTACTTC.

The rearrangement joins TRBV3-1 (or the pseudogene TRBV3-2) to TRBJ2-3; tentative D call: TRBD2 (6 bases). V was clipped by 1 base and J by 2 bases, with 16 bases between them. This CDR3 comprises 17 residues. The V gene's germline CDR1 is LGHDT and CDR2 YNNKEL (reference sequence). CDR3 region: CASSQGVAGGATDTQYF. The CDR3 DNA reads as TGTGCCAGCAGCCAAGGGGTGGCCGGGGGAGCCACAGATACGCAGTATTTT.

This sequence joins TRBV5-1 and TRBJ1-4; 8 bases align to TRBD1. CDR3 size: 15 residues. Germline loops: CDR1 SGHRS, CDR2 YFSETQ. J lost 3 bases, V lost 4 bases, and 5 bases had no gene match. CDR3 sequence reads: CASSGTGGSNEKLFF. CDR3 sequence (DNA): TGCGCCAGCAGCGGAACAGGGGGGTCTAATGAAAAACTGTTTTTT.

This sequence joins TRBV12-3 or TRBV12-4 and TRBJ2-5; D gene ambiguous. Deletions cut 6 bases from V and 1 base from J, with 9 bases between. The CDR3 runs to 13 residues. The CDR3 DNA is TGTGCCAGCAGGCTTGAGGCCCAAGAGACCCAGTACTTC. As protein: CASRLEAQETQYF.

This chain links TRBV7-9 with TRBJ2-1; TRBD1 might be the D (5 bases). The germline V and J ends were trimmed by 5 bases and 0 bases, with 11 bases remaining between them. This CDR3 has 15 residues. Per germline, CDR1 SEHNR and CDR2 FQNEAQ (reference sequence). The DNA of the CDR3 is TGTGCCAGCAGCGGGGAAGGGGCCTCCTACAATGAGCAGTTCTTC. This codes for CASSGEGASYNEQFF. Looking up the rest from reference TRBV7-9 and TRBJ2-1 gives the full variable domain: DTGVSQNPRHKITKRGQNVTFRCDPISEHNRLYWYRQTLGQGPEFLTYFQNEAQLEKSRLLSDRFSAERPKGSFSTLEIQRTEQGDSAMYLCASSGEGASYNEQFFGPGTRLTVL.

The chain links TRBV27 to TRBJ1-5, with D maybe TRBD1 (5 bases). The CDR3 sequence is 14 residues long. V was cut by 2 bases and J by 6 bases, with 11 bases left in between. The germline V gene has CDR1 MNHEY and CDR2 SMNVEV (reference sequence). The DNA of the CDR3 is TGTGCCAGCAGTTTACCTCAGGGTAGTCAGCCCCAGCATTTT. It specifies CASSLPQGSQPQHF.

The chain is built from TRBV7-2 and TRBJ2-3; TRBD2 matches 7 bases. The CDR3 has 14 residues. V was clipped by 6 bases and J by 2 bases; unmatched bases: 5. Per the germline V gene, CDR1 is SGHTA and CDR2 is FQGNSA. CDR3 amino acids: CASRASGNTDTQYF. CDR3 sequence (DNA): TGTGCCAGCAGGGCTAGCGGAAACACAGATACGCAGTATTTT.

The chain joins TRBV2 to TRBJ2-7; 10 bases are a match to TRBD1. Germline CDR1 SNHLY, CDR2 FYNNEI. The V segment lost 7 bases and the J segment 4 bases; nucleotides outside the gene matches: 4. The CDR3 consists of 13 residues. Here the CDR3 reads CASMRTGGYEQYF. As DNA, the CDR3 is TGTGCCAGCATGCGGACAGGGGGGTACGAGCAGTACTTC.